This paragraph reports one T cell receptor (beta chain). Via MiXCR, TCRdb re-called the RT-PCR reads, giving one row per CDR3 protein. This sample has approximately 720,000 distinct CDR3 sequences, with 14% found just once. This CDR3 is 15 amino acids long. Trimming removed 5 bases from V and 7 bases from J, with 18 bases in between. Germline V gene data show CDR1 as MNHNS and CDR2 as SASEGT. This chain uses TRBV6-1 with TRBJ2-1, with a possible D match to TRBD2 (7 bases). The clonotype was recovered from a female donor in good health, serving as a healthy control. The specimen sequenced was memory CD4+ T cells from blood. CDR3 in amino acids: CASSRTNEGGNEQFF. CDR3 nucleotide sequence: TGTGCCAGCAGTCGCACGAATGAGGGGGGGAATGAGCAGTTCTTC.